This T cell receptor (beta chain) is drawn from a study of early T cells in non-severe SARS-CoV-2 infection. For the study at large: Sequencing used unsorted whole-blood bulk RNA, so chains lack pairing. Whole-study findings and limits: Private and CD4 specificities were missed by VDJdb matching, skewed to anti-spike CD8.

This clonotype has ten or more counts. Its antigen is not known. Each single cDNA molecule received a unique molecular identifier. TCRdb fed the 5' RACE reads into MiXCR, producing one record per CDR3 protein. Of about 69,000 distinct CDR3 sequences in the sample, approximately 10% were seen once. This CDR3 comprises 14 residues. V lost 4 bases and J lost 8, with 15 bases in between. The germline CDR1 and CDR2 sequences are SQVTM and ANQGSEA. The sample consisted of whole blood. This receptor was taken from an adult who was a healthcare worker with PCR-confirmed SARS-CoV-2 infection or an uninfected control (not recorded which). V usage is TRBV29-1 and J usage is TRBJ1-6; D perhaps matches TRBD1 (5 bases). The CDR3 DNA reads TGCAGCGTTGGAACCGGGACCGATCATTCACCCCTCCACTTT. This gives the protein CSVGTGTDHSPLHF. The full variable domain, completed using reference TRBV29-1 and TRBJ1-6, is SAVISQKPSRDICQRGTSLTIQCQVDSQVTMMFWYRQQPGQSLTLIATANQGSEATYESGFVIDKFPISRPNLTFSTLTVSNMSPEDSSIYLCSVGTGTDHSPLHFGNGTRLTVT.